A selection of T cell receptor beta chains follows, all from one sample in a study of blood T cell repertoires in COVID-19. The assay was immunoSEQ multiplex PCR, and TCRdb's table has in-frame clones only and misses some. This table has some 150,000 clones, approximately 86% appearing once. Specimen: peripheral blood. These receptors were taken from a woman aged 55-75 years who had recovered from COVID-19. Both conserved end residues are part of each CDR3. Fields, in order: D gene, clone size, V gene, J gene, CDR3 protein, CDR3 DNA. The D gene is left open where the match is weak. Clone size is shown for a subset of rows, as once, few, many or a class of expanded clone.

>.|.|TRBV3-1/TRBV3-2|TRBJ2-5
CASSQHSTETQYF
TGTGCCAGCAGCCAACATAGTACAGAGACCCAGTACTTC
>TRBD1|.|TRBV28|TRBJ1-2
CASRGQVNYGYTF
TGTGCCAGCAGGGGACAGGTTAACTATGGCTACACCTTC
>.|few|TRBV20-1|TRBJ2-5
CSPSGGETQYF
TGCAGCCCGAGCGGCGGAGAGACCCAGTACTTC
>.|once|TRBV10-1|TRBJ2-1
CASSEFLAPEGEQFF
TGCGCCAGCAGTGAGTTTCTAGCTCCTGAGGGTGAGCAGTTCTTC
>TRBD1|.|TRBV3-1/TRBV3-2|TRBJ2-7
CASSHKSGTDYEQYF
TGTGCCAGCAGCCACAAATCCGGGACAGACTACGAGCAGTACTTC
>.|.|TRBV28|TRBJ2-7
CASSSPRGPGVYEQYF
TGTGCCAGCAGTTCGCCCAGGGGCCCGGGCGTATACGAGCAGTACTTC
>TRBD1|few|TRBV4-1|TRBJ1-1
CASSPGTGSSNTEAFF
TGCGCCAGCAGCCCCGGGACAGGGTCCTCGAACACTGAAGCTTTCTTT
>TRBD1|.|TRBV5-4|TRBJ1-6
CASSSGTGGGDSPLHF
TGTGCCAGCAGCTCGGGGACAGGTGGGGGAGATTCACCCCTCCACTTT
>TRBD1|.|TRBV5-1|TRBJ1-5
CASSEGQDNQPQHF
TGCGCCAGCAGCGAGGGACAGGACAATCAGCCCCAGCATTTT
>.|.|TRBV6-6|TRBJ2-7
CASSRDTSYEQYF
TGTGCCAGCAGTCGGGACACCTCCTACGAGCAGTACTTC
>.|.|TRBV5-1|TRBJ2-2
CASSLGQSGELFF
TGCGCCAGCAGCTTGGGACAGTCCGGGGAGCTGTTTTTT
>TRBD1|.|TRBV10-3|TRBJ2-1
CAIKDRGGNNEQFF
TGTGCCATCAAGGACAGGGGCGGCAACAATGAGCAGTTCTTC
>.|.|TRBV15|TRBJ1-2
CATSRWQRYGYTF
TGTGCCACCAGCAGATGGCAGCGCTATGGCTACACCTTC
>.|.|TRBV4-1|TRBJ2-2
CASSKGVNTGELFF
TGCGCCAGTAGCAAGGGGGTTAACACCGGGGAGCTGTTTTTT
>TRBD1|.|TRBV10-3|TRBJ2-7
CATGQGPSYEQYF
TGTGCCACCGGACAGGGCCCCTCCTACGAGCAGTACTTC
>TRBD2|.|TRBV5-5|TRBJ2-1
CASSLTARSGGVYNEQFF
TGTGCCAGCAGCTTGACCGCTAGATCGGGGGGTGTCTACAATGAGCAGTTCTTC
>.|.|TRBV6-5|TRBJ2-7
CASSYSESSYEQYF
TGTGCCAGCAGTTACTCTGAGTCGTCCTACGAGCAGTACTTC
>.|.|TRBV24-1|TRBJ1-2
CATSDPPGNYGYTF
TGTGCCACCAGTGACCCGCCAGGGAACTATGGCTACACCTTC
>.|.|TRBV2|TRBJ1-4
CASTGYANEKLFF
TGTGCCAGCACGGGTTACGCTAATGAAAAACTGTTTTTT